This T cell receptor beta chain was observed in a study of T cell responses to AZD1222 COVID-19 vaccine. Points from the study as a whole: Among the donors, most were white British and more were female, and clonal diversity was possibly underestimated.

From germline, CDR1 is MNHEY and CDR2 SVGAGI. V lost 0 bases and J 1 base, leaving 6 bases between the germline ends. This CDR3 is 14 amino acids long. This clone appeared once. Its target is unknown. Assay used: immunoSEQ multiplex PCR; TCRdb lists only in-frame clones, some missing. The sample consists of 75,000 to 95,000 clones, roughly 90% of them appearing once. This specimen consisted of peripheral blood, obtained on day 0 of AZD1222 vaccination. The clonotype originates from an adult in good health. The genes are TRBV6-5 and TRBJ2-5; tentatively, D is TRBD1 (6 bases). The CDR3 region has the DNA TGTGCCAGCAGTTACTCGACAGGCCAAGAGACCCAGTACTTC. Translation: CASSYSTGQETQYF.